These 19 T cell receptor beta chains originate from one sample sequenced in a study of tissue T cells after allogeneic stem cell transplantation. Sequenced by immunoSEQ multiplex PCR; TCRdb stores in-frame clones only, minus some. The repertoire has some 5,800 clones, around three fifths of them found once; the top ten carry 20% to 25%. Sequenced material: tissue from the jejunum, taken at autopsy. These receptors originate from a male donor older than 55 with lung cancer.

The chain combines TRBV15 with TRBJ2-7; 12 bases align to TRBD2. Trimming cost V 5 bases and J 2 bases; bases outside gene matches: 4. The CDR3 spans 15 residues. Germline lookup yields CDR1 LNHNV and CDR2 YYDKDF (reference sequence). The CDR3 region is CATSEGLAGTYEQYF. CDR3 in DNA: TGTGCCACCAGCGAAGGACTAGCGGGGACCTACGAGCAGTACTTC.

The V call is TRBV5-1, the J call TRBJ1-3; 11 bases align to TRBD1. CDR1 and CDR2 from the germline V gene are SGHRS and YFSETQ. V dropped 3 bases and J dropped 8; count of bases not matched to a gene: 7. The CDR3 sequence is 15 residues long. CDR3 in DNA: TGCGCCAGCAGCTCTTCCGGGACAGGGGGAGACACCATATATTTT. Translation: CASSSSGTGGDTIYF. The full variable domain, rest sourced from reference TRBV5-1 and TRBJ1-3, is KAGVTQTPRYLIKTRGQQVTLSCSPISGHRSVSWYQQTPGQGLQFLFEYFSETQRNKGNFPGRFSGRQFSNSRSEMNVSTLELGDSALYLCASSSSGTGGDTIYFGEGSWLTVV.

The rearrangement joins TRBV4-3 to TRBJ1-4; D may be TRBD1 (6 bases). CDR1 LGHNA and CDR2 YSLEER come from the germline V gene. Trimming pared 1 base from V and 13 bases from J, leaving 22 bases between. This CDR3 is built from 16 residues. The CDR3 DNA reads TGCGCCAGCAGCCAAGTAGGGGGTGTCTCTAATGAATTACTGTTTTTT. It is translated as CASSQVGGVSNELLFF.

V is TRBV4-2 and J is TRBJ1-2; 7 positions agree with TRBD1. Trimming cost V 0 bases and J 6 bases; bases outside gene matches: 10. Germline CDR1 reads LGHNA; CDR2 reads YNFKEQ. This CDR3 is built from 16 residues. CDR3 nucleotide sequence: TGTGCCAGCAGCCAAGATTTAATCGTAGGGGGCAATGGCTACACCTTC. It specifies CASSQDLIVGGNGYTF.

This clone has only a few counts. The chain employs TRBV3-1 (or the pseudogene TRBV3-2) and TRBJ2-6; D might be TRBD1 or TRBD2, each matching 5 bases. The germline V and J ends were trimmed by 4 bases and 0 bases, with 10 bases remaining between them. This CDR3 comprises 16 residues. From germline, CDR1 is LGHDT and CDR2 YNNKEL (reference sequence). The DNA for the CDR3 is TGTGCCAGCAGCCCCGGGGCCAGCTCTGGGGCCAACGTCCTGACTTTC. It encodes CASSPGASSGANVLTF.

The DNA of the CDR3 is TGTGCCAGCAGCCCCATCGACAGGCGAGCGTACTTC. Residues: CASSPIDRRAYF. The gene calls are TRBV28 and TRBJ2-7; a weak D match, TRBD1 (6 bases). The CDR3 runs to 12 residues. Trimming shortened V by 6 bases and J by 12 bases, and 18 bases separated the two germline ends. CDR1 and CDR2 (germline): MDHEN, SYDVKM. The whole variable domain, filled in from reference TRBV28 and TRBJ2-7, reads DVKVTQSSRYLVKRTGEKVFLECVQDMDHENMFWYRQDPGLGLRLIYFSYDVKMKEKGDIPEGYSVSREKKERFSLILESASTNQTSMYLCASSPIDRRAYFGPGTRLTVT.

This clone is categorized as medium-sized (0.01 to 0.1%). CDR3 in amino acids: CASSKVRDSQETQYF. In DNA form, the CDR3 reads TGTGCCAGCAGCAAAGTGCGGGACAGCCAAGAGACCCAGTACTTC. This rearrangement joins TRBV21-1 to TRBJ2-5; TRBD1 is taken as the D call from the table, unchecked against the DNA. TRBV21-1 is marked as a pseudogene. There are 15 residues in the CDR3.

By frequency in the sample, this clone is medium-sized. Other DNA sequences in the sample encode the same CDR3. V is TRBV9 and J is TRBJ1-6; D gene unclear. The germline V gene encodes CDR1 SGDLS and CDR2 YYNGEE. V shed 0 bases and J shed 7 bases, with 11 bases lying between them. CDR3 length: 15 amino acids. This CDR3 reads CASSVEGGLNSPLHF. CDR3 nucleotide sequence: TGTGCCAGCAGCGTAGAAGGAGGACTCAATTCACCCCTCCACTTT.

Written as DNA, the CDR3 is TGTGCCAGCAGTTACTCGGGGGGAGGGGCCTACAATGAGCAGTTCTTC. Protein sequence: CASSYSGGGAYNEQFF. The J gene is TRBJ2-1, the V gene TRBV6-2 or TRBV6-3; 7 nucleotides agree with TRBD2. V gave up 0 bases and J gave up 2 bases; unmatched junction bases: 4. From germline, CDR1 is MNHEY and CDR2 SVGEGT. The CDR3 has 16 amino acids.

This clone turned up a few times. The V call is TRBV12-5, the J call TRBJ1-5; 10 bases are a match to TRBD1. V lost 5 bases and J lost 4; bases outside the gene matches: 5. The V gene's germline CDR1 is LGHNT and CDR2 FRNRAP. The CDR3 is 15 amino acids. The CDR3 coding sequence is TGTGCTAGTGGTGGGGACAGGGGTGAAAATCAGCCCCAGCATTTT. It encodes CASGGDRGENQPQHF.

This chain links TRBV5-1 with TRBJ2-7, with D perhaps TRBD2 (7 bases). Germline CDR1 and CDR2: SGHRS and YFSETQ. The V and J ends lost 0 bases and 6 bases respectively, with 13 bases between them. This CDR3 region has 14 residues. The CDR3 spells CASSLAGEGGEQYF. The CDR3 coding sequence is TGCGCCAGCAGCTTGGCGGGGGAGGGGGGCGAGCAGTACTTC.

By share of the sample, this clone is medium-sized. The chain joins TRBV7-9 to TRBJ1-2; 9 positions agree with TRBD1. The V segment lost 1 base and the J segment 4 bases; nucleotides outside the gene matches: 7. This CDR3 is built from 16 residues. The germline gives CDR1 SEHNR, CDR2 FQNEAQ (reference sequence). The CDR3 is CASSLDRGRLGYGYTF. Here the CDR3 DNA reads TGTGCCAGCAGCTTAGACAGGGGGCGTCTTGGCTATGGCTACACCTTC. The entire variable domain, with the rest obtained from reference TRBV7-9 and TRBJ1-2, is as follows: DTGVSQNPRHKITKRGQNVTFRCDPISEHNRLYWYRQTLGQGPEFLTYFQNEAQLEKSRLLSDRFSAERPKGSFSTLEIQRTEQGDSAMYLCASSLDRGRLGYGYTFGSGTRLTVV.

DNA of the CDR3: TGTGCCAGCAGCTTAGATGGGGTTCCCCAAGAGACCCAGTACTTC. Translating gives CASSLDGVPQETQYF. The chain employs TRBV7-9 and TRBJ2-5; D is unclear. Germline assignment: CDR1 SEHNR and CDR2 FQNEAQ (reference sequence). This CDR3 region has 15 residues. The V end was cut by 1 base, the J end by 1 base, with 10 bases between.

This chain connects TRBV4-3 to TRBJ1-6; no clear D gene. The CDR3 contains 15 residues. Trimming cost V 1 base and J 7 bases, with 11 bases left between them. CDR1 and CDR2 (germline): LGHNA, YSLEER. DNA of the CDR3: TGCGCCAGCAGCCAAGGAATTCAGAGCAATTCACCCCTCCACTTT. Its protein product is CASSQGIQSNSPLHF.

The V call is TRBV6-5, the J call TRBJ2-7; no reliable D call. Germline-derived CDR1 and CDR2 are MNHEY and SVGAGI. V gave up 6 bases and J gave up 6 bases, with 12 bases separating them. The CDR3 consists of 12 residues. Here the CDR3 DNA reads TGTGCCAGCAGGAGAAGGGTCGGCGAGCAGTACTTC. Translated: CASRRRVGEQYF.

This clone was counted a few times. The chain carries TRBV7-9 and TRBJ1-2; 8 nucleotides agree with TRBD1. The CDR3 is 15 amino acids. Losses at the gene ends were 5 bases for V and 5 bases for J; bases not matched to a gene: 10. CDR1 and CDR2 (germline): SEHNR, FQNEAQ (reference sequence). The CDR3 region is CASSNLRGLGYGYTF. The DNA of the CDR3 is TGTGCCAGCAGCAACCTCAGGGGGCTAGGGTATGGCTACACCTTC.

Details on this clone: This clone may be a read error of a much larger clone one base away. The rearrangement links TRBV4-1 to TRBJ2-7, with D maybe TRBD1 (6 bases). CDR1 is MGHRA and CDR2 is YSYEKL in the germline V gene. The CDR3 extends over 13 amino acids. CDR3 nucleotide sequence: TGCGTCAGCAGCCAAGCGGCAGGGGACGAGCAGTACTTC. This codes for CVSSQAAGDEQYF.

The chain combines TRBV29-1 with TRBJ2-3; no firm D call. This CDR3 has 13 amino acids. Per the germline V gene, CDR1 is SQVTM and CDR2 is ANQGSEA. V gave up 7 bases and J gave up 5 bases, with 16 bases separating them. CDR3 in DNA: TGCAGCGCCCGACAAACGAGACAAGATACGCAGTATTTT. It codes for CSARQTRQDTQYF.

In its sample, this clone was seen once. This chain joins TRBV25-1 and TRBJ1-1; 7 nucleotides align to TRBD1. The CDR3 length is 13 residues. J gave up 4 bases and V 5 bases, and 4 bases lay outside the gene matches. Germline V gene data show CDR1 as MGHDK and CDR2 as SYGVNS. The CDR3 here is CASSPGGSTEAFF. The CDR3 nucleotides are TGTGCCAGCAGTCCAGGGGGGAGCACTGAAGCTTTCTTT.